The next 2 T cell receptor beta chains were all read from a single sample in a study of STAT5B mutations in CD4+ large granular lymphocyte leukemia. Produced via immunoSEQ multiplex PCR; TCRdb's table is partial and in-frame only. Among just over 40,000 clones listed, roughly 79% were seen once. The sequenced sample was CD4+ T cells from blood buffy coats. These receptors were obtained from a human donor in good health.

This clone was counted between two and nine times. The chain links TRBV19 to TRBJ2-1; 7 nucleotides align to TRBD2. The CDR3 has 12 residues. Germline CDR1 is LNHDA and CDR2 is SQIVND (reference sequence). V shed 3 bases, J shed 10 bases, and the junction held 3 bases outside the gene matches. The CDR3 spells CASSIREGEQFF. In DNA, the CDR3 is TGTGCCAGTAGTATTAGGGAGGGAGAGCAGTTCTTC.

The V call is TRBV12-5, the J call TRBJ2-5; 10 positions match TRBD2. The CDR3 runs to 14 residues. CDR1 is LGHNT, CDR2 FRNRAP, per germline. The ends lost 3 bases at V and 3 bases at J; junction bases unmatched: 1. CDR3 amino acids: CASGFGLAEETQYF. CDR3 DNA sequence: TGTGCTAGTGGTTTTGGACTAGCGGAAGAGACCCAGTACTTC.